This TCR beta chain was observed in a study of shared clonotypes between healthy human individuals. Overall study: Three CD4 naive, three CD4 memory, two CD8 naive and one CD8 memory plate were used per donor. Study-wide points: Sampling included only blood; tissue repertoires likely differ.

CDR3 length: 15 amino acids. J lost 5 bases, V lost 3 bases, and 6 bases had no gene match. The germline CDR1 and CDR2 sequences are SGHTA and FQGNSA. Deep level was the assay's run setting. On sorted subsets, replicate PCRs used about 180 ng DNA, or 25,000 to 35,000 T cell genomes. Produced via immunoSEQ multiplex PCR; TCRdb's table is partial and in-frame only. The sample carries 2 million to 3 million clones, 93% recorded once. As for this clone: Its antigen is undetermined.

The chain employs TRBV7-2 and TRBJ2-1; 8 nucleotides align to TRBD2. The material sequenced was naive CD4+ T cells from PBMCs. Subset given: CD45RA+ positively selected. The receptor's source is a man between 18 and 35 years old in good health. Some clones in this sample may be carry-over from other donors' samples. For the CDR3, the DNA is TGTGCCAGCAGCTTCCTAGCGGGCGGAGACAATGAGCAGTTCTTC. Translation gives CASSFLAGGDNEQFF.